This paragraph covers one T cell receptor (beta chain) sequence. No antigen is known for it. The entry originates in a study of a mutant IDH1 vaccine in newly diagnosed glioma. In the study overall: Beginning 4-6 weeks after radiotherapy alone, or with temozolomide cycles, vaccination took place. Every participant had undergone radiotherapy, temozolomide, or both before, and most underwent both. Among treated patients, roughly 62% were male and roughly 38% female, and mean age was about 41 years.

Stated time point: week 11, during vaccination. In the vaccine, a single dose held 300 ug of the mutant IDH1 20-mer peptide, along with topical imiquimod. Germline assignment: CDR1 LNHDA and CDR2 SQIVND (reference sequence). The trim removed 5 bases at V and 7 bases at J, leaving 7 bases unmatched. The CDR3 loop spans 14 amino acids. The method was immunoSEQ multiplex PCR; TCRdb's version includes in-frame clones alone and lacks a portion of them. The repertoire holds fewer than 75,000 clones, with roughly 83% as singletons. The clonotype was recovered from a woman aged 50 to 60 with glioma. The gene calls are TRBV19 and TRBJ2-3; 9 nucleotides line up with TRBD1. The sequencing here drew on PBMCs, taken from a glioma patient whose treatment included an IDH1 peptide vaccine. The chain's CDR3 is CASSFRDRENTQYF. The CDR3 DNA is TGTGCCAGTAGTTTCCGGGACAGGGAAAATACGCAGTATTTT. The variable domain in full, with the rest retrieved from reference TRBV19 and TRBJ2-3, is DGGITQSPKYLFRKEGQNVTLSCEQNLNHDAMYWYRQDPGQGLRLIYYSQIVNDFQKGDIAEGYSVSREKKESFPLTVTSAQKNPTAFYLCASSFRDRENTQYFGPGTRLTVL.